A selection of T cell receptor beta chains follows, all from one sample in a study of blood T cell repertoires in COVID-19. Assay used: immunoSEQ multiplex PCR; TCRdb lists only in-frame clones, some missing. This table holds around 150,000 clones, around 80% found once. Source material: peripheral blood. The receptors were gathered from a woman older than 75 with acute or convalescent COVID-19. CDR3s include the opening cysteine and the closing phenylalanine or tryptophan. D genes are given only for firm matches. Only part of the rows carry a size: once, few, many, or a class if the clone is expanded.

j_gene	d_gene	v_gene	abundance	CDR3nt	CDR3aa
TRBJ1-5	.	TRBV27	.	TGTGCCAGCAGTTTAGTGGGGACAACTAAGAATCAGCCCCAGCATTTT	CASSLVGTTKNQPQHF
TRBJ1-1	TRBD1	TRBV11-2	.	TGTGCCAGCAGCCACCCACAGGGGGCTAGGGGGGCTTTCTTT	CASSHPQGARGAFF
TRBJ1-2	TRBD1	TRBV4-3	once	TGCGCCAGCAGCCATCGACAGGGGAGGGACTATGGCTACACCTTC	CASSHRQGRDYGYTF
TRBJ2-3	TRBD2	TRBV2	.	TGTGCCAGCGGGGGACTAGCGGGATCCACAGATACGCAGTATTTT	CASGGLAGSTDTQYF
TRBJ1-2	.	TRBV7-2	.	TGTGCCAGCAGCTTAGTAGGAGGGCAGTCTAACTATGGCTACACCTTC	CASSLVGGQSNYGYTF
TRBJ1-5	.	TRBV19	once	TGTGCCAGTAGTATTTATCAGGATCAGCCCCAGCATTTT	CASSIYQDQPQHF
TRBJ1-1	TRBD1	TRBV12-3/TRBV12-4	.	TGTGCCAGCAGTCTCCGACAGGGCAGTGAAGCTTTCTTT	CASSLRQGSEAFF
TRBJ2-3	TRBD1	TRBV29-1	.	TGCAGCGTTGAAGCCAGGGGGACAGATACGCAGTATTTT	CSVEARGTDTQYF
TRBJ2-1	TRBD2	TRBV9	.	TGTGCCAGCAGCGTAGGTCCTAGCGGGAGGGATAGCTCCTACAATGAGCAGTTCTTC	CASSVGPSGRDSSYNEQFF
TRBJ2-5	.	TRBV6-6	once	TGTGCCAGCAGTTACTCAGGGCTAGCCGGAAAGACCCAGTACTTC	CASSYSGLAGKTQYF
TRBJ1-1	.	TRBV25-1	.	TGTGCCAGCAGTGGGGCAGGGTGGAACACTGAAGCTTTCTTT	CASSGAGWNTEAFF
TRBJ2-7	TRBD2	TRBV5-4	.	TGTGCCAGCAGCTGGGCTAGCGGGGGCTACGAGCAGTACTTC	CASSWASGGYEQYF
TRBJ1-2	.	TRBV10-2	.	TGCGCCACCTTCGGCGGGGAGGTCGGTGGCTACACCTTC	CATFGGEVGGYTF
TRBJ2-2	.	TRBV6-5	.	TGTGCCAGCATTAAAGGCCCAGGGACCGGGGAGCTGTTTTTT	CASIKGPGTGELFF
TRBJ2-3	.	TRBV6-5	.	TGTGCCAGCACCCGCAGCGTCTTGACAGATACGCAGTATTTT	CASTRSVLTDTQYF
TRBJ2-7	.	TRBV3-1/TRBV3-2	.	TGTGCCAGCAGCCAAGACCTACTAGGGCTCTCGCAGCACTTC	CASSQDLLGLSQHF
TRBJ1-5	.	TRBV5-6	.	TGTGCCAGCAGCTTTGGACACCTTAGCAATCAGCCCCAGCATTTT	CASSFGHLSNQPQHF
TRBJ2-2	.	TRBV7-2	.	TGTGCCAGCAGCTTTTTACAGCTGAACACCGGGGAGCTGTTTTTT	CASSFLQLNTGELFF
TRBJ1-5	TRBD1	TRBV24-1	.	TGTGCCACCAGTGATTCAGGCGAGGGGGCGCAGCCCCAGCATTTT	CATSDSGEGAQPQHF
TRBJ2-7	.	TRBV3-1/TRBV3-2	.	TGTGCCAGCAGCCCTGGGACAACCAATTCCTACGAGCAGTACTTC	CASSPGTTNSYEQYF
TRBJ2-2	TRBD2	TRBV4-3	few	TGCGCCAGCAGCCGCTCAAGAGGAGGCGCGGGGGCCGGGGAGCTGTTTTTT	CASSRSRGGAGAGELFF
TRBJ1-6	.	TRBV4-2	.	TGTGCCAGCAGCCAAGATAACCGCGGTTCACCCCTCCACTTT	CASSQDNRGSPLHF